Below, 2 T cell receptor beta chains from the same sample are listed, as sequenced in a study of CD8+ T cells in alopecia areata. After isolation, RNA underwent reverse transcription to generate cDNA as the sequencing template. Using immunoSEQ multiplex PCR, the repertoire was profiled, and TCRdb retains in-frame clones only, with some absent. The table includes about 200,000 clones, more than 45% detected once. Stated treatment: oral pan-JAK inhibitor, 5-10 mg twice daily. Specimen: CD4+ T cells sorted from blood, collected at week 4, from a patient treated with tofacitinib. All receptors derive from a human donor with alopecia areata.

The chain employs TRBV6-5 and TRBJ2-7; the D gene is possibly TRBD2 (6 bases). This CDR3 comprises 15 residues. The V and J ends lost 5 bases and 7 bases respectively, with 21 bases between them. Germline CDR1 is MNHEY and CDR2 is SVGAGI. CDR3 protein: CASSQLTPGVREQYF. Written as DNA, the CDR3 is TGTGCCAGCAGTCAACTTACCCCGGGGGTGAGGGAGCAGTACTTC.

This chain uses TRBV5-1 with TRBJ1-1; D gene uncertain. Germline loops: CDR1 SGHRS, CDR2 YFSETQ. CDR3 length: 15 residues. The germline V and J ends were trimmed by 4 bases and 5 bases, with 18 bases remaining between them. Written as DNA, the CDR3 is TGCGCCAGCAGCACGTATTCGGGTTCTGAAACTGAAGCTTTCTTT. Protein: CASSTYSGSETEAFF.